This is a list of T cell receptor beta chains from one sample in a study of T cells in Graves' hyperthyroidism and ophthalmopathy. Using its own MiXCR run on the multiplex PCR reads, TCRdb lists one record per CDR3 protein. The data hold a few hundred thousand distinct CDR3 sequences, with under 60% observed a single time. Material: peripheral blood or thyroid tissue (not recorded which). These TCRs come from a woman between 18 and 29 years old with Graves' hyperthyroidism. CDR3s include the opening cysteine and the closing phenylalanine or tryptophan. The D gene is left open where the match is weak. Rows give clone size only sometimes, using once, few, many, or a class for an expanded clone.

clone size	CDR3 length	V gene	D gene	J gene	CDR3 protein	CDR3 DNA
NA	14	TRBV29-1	NA	TRBJ2-5	CSVALNSNQETQYF	TGCAGCGTTGCCCTTAACAGTAATCAAGAGACCCAGTACTTC
many	15	TRBV6-4	TRBD2	TRBJ2-7	CASSGRRERGDEQYF	TGTGCCAGCAGTGGAAGGCGGGAGAGGGGTGACGAGCAGTACTTC
NA	15	TRBV7-9	NA	TRBJ1-5	CASSFTGDPNQPQHF	TGTGCCAGCAGCTTTACCGGGGATCCCAATCAGCCCCAGCATTTT
NA	16	TRBV30	NA	TRBJ2-2	CAWSFARTGVPGELFF	TGTGCCTGGAGTTTCGCCCGCACAGGTGTTCCTGGGGAGCTGTTTTTT
NA	16	TRBV12-3/TRBV12-4	NA	TRBJ1-4	CASSVRDGATNEKLFF	TGTGCCAGCAGTGTTCGGGACGGCGCAACTAATGAAAAACTGTTTTTT
many	11	TRBV20-1	NA	TRBJ2-2	CSARDTRELFF	TGCAGTGCTAGAGATACGAGGGAGCTGTTTTTT
NA	15	TRBV7-9	TRBD1	TRBJ1-5	CASSLISGGSQPQHF	TGTGCCAGCAGCTTAATATCAGGGGGAAGTCAGCCCCAGCATTTT
NA	14	TRBV27	NA	TRBJ1-4	CASSRGQGGKKLFF	TGTGCCAGCAGTCGCGGGCAGGGCGGCAAAAAACTGTTTTTT
NA	14	TRBV4-1	NA	TRBJ1-2	CASSQEGDFYGYTF	TGCGCCAGCAGCCAAGAGGGGGACTTCTATGGCTACACCTTC
NA	14	TRBV6-6	NA	TRBJ1-2	CASSQGRTNYGYIF	TGTGCCAGCAGCCAGGGACGGACTAACTATGGCTACATCTTC
many	14	TRBV5-1	NA	TRBJ1-6	CASSLVEGLSPLHF	TGCGCCAGCAGCTTGGTGGAGGGTCTCTCACCCCTCCACTTT
NA	13	TRBV29-1	NA	TRBJ1-1	CSLGTGKPTEAFF	TGCAGCTTGGGAACAGGGAAGCCCACTGAAGCTTTCTTT
many	14	TRBV10-3	NA	TRBJ1-5	CAISDGDNNQPQHF	TGTGCCATCAGTGACGGGGATAACAATCAGCCCCAGCATTTT
few	20	TRBV12-3/TRBV12-4	TRBD1	TRBJ1-1	CASSSLHLTGGVGSNTEAFF	TGTGCCAGCAGTTCCCTTCATTTGACAGGGGGCGTCGGGTCCAACACTGAAGCTTTCTTT
few	13	TRBV7-9	TRBD1	TRBJ1-3	CASSPVGGYTIYF	TGTGCCAGCAGCCCGGTAGGGGGCTACACCATATATTTT
NA	15	TRBV11-2	TRBD2	TRBJ2-7	CARSLGSGREGEQYF	TGTGCTCGCAGTCTGGGGAGCGGGAGGGAGGGGGAGCAGTACTTC
many	15	TRBV5-1	NA	TRBJ1-3	CASSLGRLGGNTIYF	TGCGCCAGCAGCTTGGGACGGTTAGGTGGAAACACCATATATTTT
many	16	TRBV12-3/TRBV12-4	TRBD2	TRBJ2-5	CASSFVLAGEGETQYF	TGTGCCAGCAGTTTTGTACTAGCGGGAGAGGGAGAGACCCAGTACTTC
many	15	TRBV20-1	TRBD2	TRBJ2-7	CSARGLAGNTYEQYF	TGCAGTGCTAGAGGGCTAGCGGGAAATACCTACGAGCAGTACTTC
NA	14	TRBV6-6	NA	TRBJ1-1	CASSYGPSFAEALF	TGTGCCAGCAGTTACGGGCCTTCCTTCGCCGAAGCTCTCTTT
NA	15	TRBV7-9	TRBD1	TRBJ2-5	CASSYSDRGQETQYF	TGTGCCAGCAGCTATAGCGACAGGGGACAAGAGACCCAGTACTTC
NA	16	TRBV7-6	NA	TRBJ1-2	CASSHPPRTDYNGYTF	TGTGCCAGCAGCCACCCCCCAAGGACAGATTACAATGGCTACACCTTC
many	16	TRBV4-1	TRBD2	TRBJ2-7	CASSQGLADRTYEQYF	TGCGCCAGCAGCCAAGGACTAGCGGACCGGACCTACGAGCAGTACTTC
NA	19	TRBV5-1	NA	TRBJ1-4	CASSHLKKAGGPPNEKLFF	TGCGCCAGCAGCCACTTGAAGAAGGCAGGTGGGCCTCCTAATGAAAAACTGTTTTTT
many	14	TRBV11-3	TRBD2	TRBJ2-7	CASSSGLAPYEQYF	TGTGCCAGCAGCTCGGGACTAGCTCCCTACGAGCAGTACTTC
once	12	TRBV20-1	TRBD2	TRBJ2-7	CSASPGGSEQYF	TGCAGTGCTAGTCCGGGAGGAAGTGAGCAGTACTTC
NA	15	TRBV7-9	TRBD1	TRBJ2-7	CAGSLRGQGSYEQYF	TGTGCCGGCAGCTTAAGGGGACAGGGGAGCTACGAGCAGTACTTC
few	17	TRBV24-1	TRBD1	TRBJ1-4	CATSDSGQGATNEKLFF	TGTGCCACCAGTGATTCGGGACAGGGGGCAACTAATGAAAAACTGTTTTTT
many	16	TRBV6-1	TRBD1	TRBJ1-5	CASSDFAGTGAQPQHF	TGTGCCAGCAGTGACTTTGCCGGGACAGGGGCCCAGCCCCAGCATTTT
few	14	TRBV7-3	TRBD1	TRBJ1-1	CASSQGAEDTKAFF	TGTGCCAGCAGTCAGGGGGCCGAGGACACTAAAGCTTTCTTT
many	16	TRBV6-1	TRBD1	TRBJ1-2	CASSEGTGTANYGYTF	TGTGCCAGCAGTGAAGGCACCGGGACAGCTAACTATGGCTACACCTTC
many	16	TRBV12-3/TRBV12-4	NA	TRBJ1-3	CASSFGDRFIGNTIYF	TGTGCCAGCAGTTTCGGGGATCGCTTTATTGGAAACACCATATATTTT
many	13	TRBV20-1	NA	TRBJ1-1	CSARRDTWDEAFF	TGCAGTGCGAGGAGGGACACATGGGACGAAGCTTTCTTT
NA	15	TRBV7-2	NA	TRBJ1-4	CASSLRSGQNEKLFF	TGTGCCAGCAGCTTACGGAGCGGCCAAAATGAAAAACTGTTTTTT
NA	13	TRBV7-9	NA	TRBJ1-3	CASSRGGADTIYF	TGTGCCAGCAGCCGAGGCGGGGCGGACACCATATATTTT
NA	16	TRBV19	TRBD1	TRBJ1-3	CASSITGANYGYTIYF	TGTGCCAGTAGTATTACAGGGGCTAACTATGGCTACACCATATATTTT
many	16	TRBV2	TRBD1	TRBJ2-5	CASSAGGTGGRETQYF	TGTGCCAGCAGCGCCGGGGGCACAGGGGGGCGGGAGACCCAGTACTTC
NA	11	TRBV29-1	NA	TRBJ1-2	CSSRVTYGYTF	TGCAGCAGTCGAGTCACCTATGGCTACACCTTC
once	16	TRBV7-4	NA	TRBJ2-6	CASSLLGNSGANVLTF	TGTGCCAGCAGCTTATTGGGGAACTCTGGGGCCAACGTCCTGACTTTC
many	14	TRBV5-1	TRBD2	TRBJ2-7	CASSRSGRNDEQYF	TGCGCCAGCAGCCGTAGCGGGAGGAACGACGAGCAGTACTTC
NA	14	TRBV29-1	TRBD1	TRBJ1-5	CSVIGTGTTQPQHF	TGCAGCGTCATCGGGACAGGGACGACCCAGCCCCAGCATTTT
many	15	TRBV5-1	NA	TRBJ1-4	CASSLAGTTNEKLFF	TGCGCCAGCAGCTTGGCGGGGACAACTAATGAAAAACTGTTTTTT
once	12	TRBV29-1	NA	TRBJ1-5	CSQDAYDQPQHF	TGCAGCCAAGATGCCTACGATCAGCCCCAGCATTTT
many	13	TRBV20-1	NA	TRBJ1-1	CSARGQARDEAFF	TGCAGTGCTAGAGGACAGGCTCGCGATGAAGCTTTCTTT
many	13	TRBV20-1	TRBD2	TRBJ2-7	CSETSGGSYEQYF	TGCAGTGAAACTAGCGGGGGTTCCTACGAGCAGTACTTC
few	16	TRBV10-3	NA	TRBJ2-7	CAISARDLTGYNEQYF	TGTGCCATCAGTGCTAGAGATCTTACGGGATACAACGAGCAGTACTTC
few	16	TRBV7-2	TRBD2	TRBJ2-7	CASSQEGLAGYYEQYF	TGTGCCAGCAGCCAAGAAGGACTAGCGGGCTACTACGAGCAGTACTTC
NA	15	TRBV25-1	TRBD1	TRBJ1-1	CASRDRGLKSTEAFF	TGTGCCAGCAGGGACAGGGGCCTTAAGAGCACTGAAGCTTTCTTT
NA	13	TRBV7-2	NA	TRBJ1-2	CASSIGTHYGYTF	TGTGCCAGCAGCATAGGGACGCACTATGGCTACACCTTC